A selection of T cell receptor beta chains follows, all from one sample in a study of T cell responses to AZD1222 COVID-19 vaccine. Sequencing used immunoSEQ multiplex PCR; TCRdb keeps in-frame clones, though not all of them. The top ten clones hold 5% to 6.5% of a sample with roughly 150,000 clones, 90% of them seen once. This material consisted of peripheral blood, taken 28 days after the second AZD1222 dose. The receptors were sampled from an adult who received the AZD1222 COVID-19 vaccine. CDR3s include the opening cysteine and the closing phenylalanine or tryptophan. The D gene is left open where the match is weak. Expanded clones get a size class; other rows say once, few or many, or leave the size out.

abundance: NA; len: 14; d_gene: NA; j_gene: TRBJ2-7; v_gene: TRBV29-1; CDR3aa: CSVVRQGRTYEQYF; CDR3nt: TGCAGCGTTGTAAGGCAGGGGAGGACCTACGAGCAGTACTTC
abundance: NA; len: 15; d_gene: TRBD1; j_gene: TRBJ2-7; v_gene: TRBV28; CDR3aa: CASSSDGQGVYEQYF; CDR3nt: TGTGCCAGCAGTTCGGACGGCCAGGGGGTTTACGAGCAGTACTTC
abundance: NA; len: 14; d_gene: NA; j_gene: TRBJ2-7; v_gene: TRBV6-5; CDR3aa: CASSYSGNHYEQYF; CDR3nt: TGTGCCAGCAGTTACTCCGGCAACCACTACGAGCAGTACTTC
abundance: few; len: 17; d_gene: NA; j_gene: TRBJ2-3; v_gene: TRBV27; CDR3aa: CASSLFLGGTDTDTQYF; CDR3nt: TGTGCCAGCAGTTTATTTCTGGGTGGGACGGACACAGATACGCAGTATTTT
abundance: NA; len: 12; d_gene: NA; j_gene: TRBJ2-2; v_gene: TRBV29-1; CDR3aa: CSGGGFSGELFF; CDR3nt: TGCAGCGGGGGCGGTTTTTCCGGGGAGCTGTTTTTT
abundance: NA; len: 15; d_gene: TRBD2; j_gene: TRBJ2-1; v_gene: TRBV9; CDR3aa: CASSASGGSYNEQFF; CDR3nt: TGTGCCAGCAGCGCTAGCGGGGGCTCCTACAATGAGCAGTTCTTC
abundance: NA; len: 15; d_gene: NA; j_gene: TRBJ2-7; v_gene: TRBV28; CDR3aa: CASQVPSSGSYEQYF; CDR3nt: TGTGCCAGCCAAGTACCTTCATCTGGCTCCTACGAGCAGTACTTC
abundance: few; len: 17; d_gene: TRBD1; j_gene: TRBJ2-2; v_gene: TRBV5-1; CDR3aa: CASSLGRTGGDTGELFF; CDR3nt: TGCGCCAGCAGCTTGGGCAGGACAGGGGGTGACACCGGGGAGCTGTTTTTT
abundance: once; len: 16; d_gene: NA; j_gene: TRBJ2-3; v_gene: TRBV9; CDR3aa: CASSVLSMGRVDTQYF; CDR3nt: TGTGCCAGCAGCGTCTTATCTATGGGACGCGTGGATACGCAGTATTTT
abundance: NA; len: 12; d_gene: NA; j_gene: TRBJ1-2; v_gene: TRBV6-5; CDR3aa: CASGVPGAHYTF; CDR3nt: TGTGCCAGCGGGGTCCCAGGGGCCCACTACACCTTC
abundance: NA; len: 16; d_gene: NA; j_gene: TRBJ1-6; v_gene: TRBV28; CDR3aa: CASSLSGAGNNSPLHF; CDR3nt: TGTGCCAGCAGTTTAAGTGGGGCGGGGAATAATTCACCCCTCCACTTT
abundance: NA; len: 14; d_gene: TRBD1; j_gene: TRBJ1-1; v_gene: TRBV5-6; CDR3aa: CASSTGQANTEAFF; CDR3nt: TGTGCCAGCAGCACAGGACAGGCCAACACTGAAGCTTTCTTT
abundance: NA; len: 16; d_gene: NA; j_gene: TRBJ1-5; v_gene: TRBV7-8; CDR3aa: CASSTETAHSNQPQHF; CDR3nt: TGTGCCAGCAGCACCGAGACAGCTCATAGCAATCAGCCCCAGCATTTT
abundance: NA; len: 12; d_gene: NA; j_gene: TRBJ2-5; v_gene: TRBV6-6; CDR3aa: CASSPNQETQYF; CDR3nt: TGTGCCAGCAGTCCCAACCAAGAGACCCAGTACTTC
abundance: NA; len: 16; d_gene: TRBD2; j_gene: TRBJ2-3; v_gene: TRBV7-2; CDR3aa: CASSPLAGGEGDTQYF; CDR3nt: TGTGCCAGCAGCCCCTTAGCGGGGGGGGAGGGAGATACGCAGTATTTT
abundance: NA; len: 13; d_gene: NA; j_gene: TRBJ1-3; v_gene: TRBV6-5; CDR3aa: CASSPSAGNTIYF; CDR3nt: TGTGCCAGCAGTCCATCCGCCGGAAACACCATATATTTT
abundance: NA; len: 17; d_gene: TRBD2; j_gene: TRBJ2-7; v_gene: TRBV3-1/TRBV3-2; CDR3aa: CASSQDVGGGSSYEQYF; CDR3nt: TGTGCCAGCAGCCAAGACGTAGGAGGCGGGAGCTCCTACGAGCAGTACTTC
abundance: once; len: 15; d_gene: NA; j_gene: TRBJ1-4; v_gene: TRBV6-1; CDR3aa: CASSEARGTNEKLFF; CDR3nt: TGTGCCAGCAGTGAAGCAAGGGGTACTAATGAAAAACTGTTTTTT
abundance: NA; len: 15; d_gene: NA; j_gene: TRBJ2-3; v_gene: TRBV7-2; CDR3aa: CASSSQGTRTDTQYF; CDR3nt: TGTGCCAGCAGCTCCCAGGGGACCCGCACAGATACGCAGTATTTT
abundance: NA; len: 16; d_gene: TRBD1; j_gene: TRBJ2-1; v_gene: TRBV18; CDR3aa: CASSPRTGEPYNEQFF; CDR3nt: TGTGCCAGCTCACCACGGACAGGGGAACCCTACAATGAGCAGTTCTTC
abundance: once; len: 13; d_gene: NA; j_gene: TRBJ2-2; v_gene: TRBV12-3/TRBV12-4; CDR3aa: CASRRDYTGELFF; CDR3nt: TGTGCCAGCAGACGGGACTACACCGGGGAGCTGTTTTTT
abundance: NA; len: 15; d_gene: NA; j_gene: TRBJ2-1; v_gene: TRBV2; CDR3aa: CATKGESGSYNEQFF; CDR3nt: TGTGCCACTAAGGGGGAGTCGGGCTCCTACAATGAGCAGTTCTTC
abundance: NA; len: 13; d_gene: TRBD1; j_gene: TRBJ1-5; v_gene: TRBV2; CDR3aa: CASSTGQNQPQHF; CDR3nt: TGTGCCAGCAGTACGGGACAGAATCAGCCCCAGCATTTT
abundance: NA; len: 14; d_gene: NA; j_gene: TRBJ2-7; v_gene: TRBV21-1; CDR3aa: CASSKFPPPYEQYF; CDR3nt: TGTGCCAGCAGCAAGTTCCCCCCTCCCTACGAGCAGTACTTC
abundance: NA; len: 17; d_gene: NA; j_gene: TRBJ1-2; v_gene: TRBV27; CDR3aa: CASSLSPGASQGRGYTF; CDR3nt: TGTGCCAGCAGTTTATCTCCAGGGGCCTCCCAGGGGCGAGGCTACACCTTC
abundance: NA; len: 15; d_gene: TRBD2; j_gene: TRBJ2-1; v_gene: TRBV28; CDR3aa: CASRLESGVYNEQFF; CDR3nt: TGTGCCAGCCGGTTGGAAAGCGGGGTTTACAATGAGCAGTTCTTC
abundance: NA; len: 15; d_gene: NA; j_gene: TRBJ1-6; v_gene: TRBV27; CDR3aa: CASTLDPGRNSPLHF; CDR3nt: TGTGCCAGCACCCTGGACCCCGGGCGGAATTCACCCCTCCACTTT
abundance: NA; len: 15; d_gene: NA; j_gene: TRBJ1-2; v_gene: TRBV5-6; CDR3aa: CASSLSVEADYGYTF; CDR3nt: TGTGCCAGCAGCTTATCGGTTGAGGCAGACTATGGCTACACCTTC